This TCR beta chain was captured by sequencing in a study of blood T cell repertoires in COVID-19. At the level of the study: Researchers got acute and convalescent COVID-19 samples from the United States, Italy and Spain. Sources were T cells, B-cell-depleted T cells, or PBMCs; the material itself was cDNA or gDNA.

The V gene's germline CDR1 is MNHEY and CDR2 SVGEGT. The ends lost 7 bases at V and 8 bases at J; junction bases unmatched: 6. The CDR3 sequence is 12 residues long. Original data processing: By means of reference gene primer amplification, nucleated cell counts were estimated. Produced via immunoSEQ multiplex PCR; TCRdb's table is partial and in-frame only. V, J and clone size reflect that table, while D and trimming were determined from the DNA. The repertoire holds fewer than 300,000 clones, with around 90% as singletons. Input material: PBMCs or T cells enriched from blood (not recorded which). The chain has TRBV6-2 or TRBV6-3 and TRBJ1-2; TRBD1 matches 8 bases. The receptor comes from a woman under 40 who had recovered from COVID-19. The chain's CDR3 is CASTPGGRGYTF. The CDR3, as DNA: TGTGCCAGCACCCCAGGGGGCCGGGGCTACACCTTC.